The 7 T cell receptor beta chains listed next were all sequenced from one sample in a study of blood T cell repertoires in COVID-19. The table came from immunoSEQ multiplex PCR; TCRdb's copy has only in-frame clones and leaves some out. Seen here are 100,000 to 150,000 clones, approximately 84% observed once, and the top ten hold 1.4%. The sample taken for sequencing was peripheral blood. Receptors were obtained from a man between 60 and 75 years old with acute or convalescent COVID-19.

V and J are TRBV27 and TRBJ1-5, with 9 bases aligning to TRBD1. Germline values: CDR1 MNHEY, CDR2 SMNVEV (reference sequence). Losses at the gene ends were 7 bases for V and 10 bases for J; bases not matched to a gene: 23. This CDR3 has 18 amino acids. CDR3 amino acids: CASTLRDWTGVPPPPQHF. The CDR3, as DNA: TGTGCCAGCACCTTACGGGATTGGACAGGGGTCCCCCCTCCCCCCCAGCATTTT.

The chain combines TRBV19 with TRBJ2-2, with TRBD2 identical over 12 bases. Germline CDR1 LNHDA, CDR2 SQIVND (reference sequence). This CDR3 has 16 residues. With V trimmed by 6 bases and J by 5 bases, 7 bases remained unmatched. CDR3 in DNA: TGTGCCAGTAGGACCTCACTAGCGGGAGGAACCGGGGAGCTGTTTTTT. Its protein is CASRTSLAGGTGELFF.

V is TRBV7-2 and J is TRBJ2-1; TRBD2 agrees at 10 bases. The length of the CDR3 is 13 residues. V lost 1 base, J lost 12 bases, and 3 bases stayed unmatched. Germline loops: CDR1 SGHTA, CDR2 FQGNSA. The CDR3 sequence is CASSLVAGGLQFF. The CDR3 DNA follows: TGTGCCAGCAGCTTAGTAGCGGGAGGTTTGCAGTTCTTC.

The CDR3 region has the DNA TGCAGCGTTGCCGAGACAGGGGGGCGGTACGAGCAGTACTTC. This translates into CSVAETGGRYEQYF. This rearrangement joins TRBV29-1 to TRBJ2-7, with 9 nucleotides matching TRBD1. V lost 4 bases and J lost 4; bases outside the gene matches: 8. Germline V CDR1 and CDR2: SQVTM, ANQGSEA. CDR3 length equals 14 residues.

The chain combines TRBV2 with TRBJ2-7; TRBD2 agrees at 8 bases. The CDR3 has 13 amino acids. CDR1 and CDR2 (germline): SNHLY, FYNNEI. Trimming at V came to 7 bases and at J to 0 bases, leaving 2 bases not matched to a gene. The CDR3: CASTGGVSYEQYF. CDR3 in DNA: TGTGCCAGCACGGGGGGGGTCTCCTACGAGCAGTACTTC.

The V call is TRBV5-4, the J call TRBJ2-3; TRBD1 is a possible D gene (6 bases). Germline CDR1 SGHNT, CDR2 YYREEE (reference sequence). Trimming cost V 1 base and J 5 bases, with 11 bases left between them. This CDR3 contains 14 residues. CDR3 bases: TGTGCCAGCAGCTTGCTCCAGGGACAAGATACGCAGTATTTT. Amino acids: CASSLLQGQDTQYF.

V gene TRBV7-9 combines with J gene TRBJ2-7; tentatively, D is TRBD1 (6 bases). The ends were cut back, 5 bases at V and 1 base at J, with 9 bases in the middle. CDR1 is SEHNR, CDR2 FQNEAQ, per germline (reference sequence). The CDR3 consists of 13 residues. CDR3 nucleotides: TGTGCCAGCAGCAACACAGGGTCCTACGAGCAGTACTTC. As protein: CASSNTGSYEQYF. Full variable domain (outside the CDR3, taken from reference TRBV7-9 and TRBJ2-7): DTGVSQNPRHKITKRGQNVTFRCDPISEHNRLYWYRQTLGQGPEFLTYFQNEAQLEKSRLLSDRFSAERPKGSFSTLEIQRTEQGDSAMYLCASSNTGSYEQYFGPGTRLTVT.